This T cell receptor beta chain was captured by sequencing in a study of lymphopenia after photon versus proton radiotherapy. Only in-frame clones appear in the TCRdb table, and some are missing; sequencing was by immunoSEQ multiplex PCR. The sample lists 55,000 to 85,000 clones; around 92% were seen once. Broader study findings: Better survival with proton therapy was suggested as possible, not demonstrated. After the lymphocyte nadir, photon-treated repertoires showed oligoclonal expansion, especially of CD8+ Temra cells.

V was cut by 0 bases and J by 9 bases, with 12 bases left in between. The CDR3 runs to 13 residues. Germline lookup yields CDR1 GTSNPN and CDR2 SVGIG (reference sequence). As to this clone: What it recognizes is unknown.

The sequence was obtained from a middle-aged woman with cholangiocarcinoma. The source material was peripheral blood, sampled from a patient treated with photon-based radiotherapy. This sequence joins TRBV30 and TRBJ2-1; D not certain. CDR3 nucleotides: TGTGCCTGGAGTGTACAAAGTTTCGGTGAGCAGTTCTTC. As protein: CAWSVQSFGEQFF.